This T cell receptor (beta chain) was sequenced for a study of cytomegalovirus exposure and HLA in healthy donors. Study-level points and caveats: Listed as cytomegalovirus-associated were approximately 160 TCR beta chains. An analysis was carried out later, and it reportedly showed fewer N-insertions in an Asian-associated ancestry cluster than the approximately 670-donor mean.

The PCR made use of 60 Vbeta and 13 Jbeta primers. Repertoires were generated with immunoSEQ multiplex PCR, while TCRdb's copy carries only in-frame clones and drops some. The sample lists about 130,000 clones, more than 80% occurring once. Comment on this clone: Antigen unknown.

Sequenced sample: PBMCs. This receptor was identified in a woman in her thirties or forties in good health and CMV-seropositive.

The CDR3 loop reads CAWSPGGAGEQYF. The CDR3 DNA follows: TGTGCCTGGAGCCCCGGAGGGGCCGGCGAGCAGTACTTC. The gene calls are TRBV30 and TRBJ2-7; a weak D match, TRBD2 (6 bases). V was shortened by 3 bases and J by 6 bases, with 15 bases between the two germline ends. CDR1 is GTSNPN, CDR2 SVGIG, per germline (reference sequence). CDR3 length: 13 residues.